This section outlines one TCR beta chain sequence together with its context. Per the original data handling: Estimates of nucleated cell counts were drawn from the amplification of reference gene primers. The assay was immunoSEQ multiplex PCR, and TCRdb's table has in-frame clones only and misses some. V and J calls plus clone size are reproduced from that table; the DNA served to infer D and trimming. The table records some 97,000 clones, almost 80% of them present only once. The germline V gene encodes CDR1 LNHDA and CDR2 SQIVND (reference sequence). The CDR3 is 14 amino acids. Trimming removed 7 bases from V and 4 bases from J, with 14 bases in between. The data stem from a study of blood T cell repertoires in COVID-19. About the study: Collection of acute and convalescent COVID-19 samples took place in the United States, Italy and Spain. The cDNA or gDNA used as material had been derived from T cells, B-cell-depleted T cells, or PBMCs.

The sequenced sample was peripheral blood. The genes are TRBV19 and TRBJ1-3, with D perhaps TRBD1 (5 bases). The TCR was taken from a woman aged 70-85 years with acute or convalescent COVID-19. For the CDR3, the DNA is TGTGCCAGTAAACCGGGACTGGAAGGAAACACCATATATTTT. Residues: CASKPGLEGNTIYF.